These T cell receptor beta chains were read from a single sample in a study of CD8 T cells in Susac syndrome. Each CDR3 protein gets one entry after TCRdb re-called the immunoSEQ multiplex PCR reads with MiXCR. This sample yields about 150,000 distinct CDR3 sequences, of which around 95% are seen a single time; 0.084% belongs to the top ten. Sequencing used CD4+ T cells from PBMCs. These receptors were taken from a human donor with Susac syndrome. Both conserved end residues are part of each CDR3. Fields, in order: D gene, clone size, V gene, J gene, CDR3 DNA, CDR3 protein. D genes are given only for firm matches. Expanded clones are given a class, and other clones once, few, many or no size at all.

d_gene: .; abundance: .; v_gene: TRBV18; j_gene: TRBJ1-6; CDR3nt: TGTGCCAGCTCATCACAGTCCGTAGGCGGTACTAATTCACCCCTCCACTTT; CDR3aa: CASSSQSVGGTNSPLHF
d_gene: .; abundance: .; v_gene: TRBV3-1; j_gene: TRBJ2-3; CDR3nt: TGTGCCAGCAGCCAAGATCTTCGGATCATCACAGATACGCAGTATTTT; CDR3aa: CASSQDLRIITDTQYF
d_gene: .; abundance: .; v_gene: TRBV12-3/TRBV12-4; j_gene: TRBJ2-5; CDR3nt: TGTGCCAGCAGTTTAGCGCTCGGCACCAATACCCAGTACTTC; CDR3aa: CASSLALGTNTQYF
d_gene: TRBD2; abundance: .; v_gene: TRBV2; j_gene: TRBJ2-5; CDR3nt: TGTGCCAGCAGTGGACCACTAGCGGGAGGGCCCAGTGAGACCCAGTACTTC; CDR3aa: CASSGPLAGGPSETQYF
d_gene: TRBD2; abundance: .; v_gene: TRBV28; j_gene: TRBJ2-1; CDR3nt: TGTGCCAGCAGGACCGGGACTAGCATTGAGCAGTTCTTC; CDR3aa: CASRTGTSIEQFF
d_gene: TRBD2; abundance: .; v_gene: TRBV20-1; j_gene: TRBJ2-3; CDR3nt: TGCAGTGCTAGTAGCGGGCATAGCACAGATACGCAGTATTTT; CDR3aa: CSASSGHSTDTQYF
d_gene: TRBD1; abundance: once; v_gene: TRBV11-2; j_gene: TRBJ2-5; CDR3nt: TGTGCCAGCAGCTTAGTCCCGACAGGGAACCAAGAGACCCAGTACTTC; CDR3aa: CASSLVPTGNQETQYF
d_gene: TRBD1; abundance: .; v_gene: TRBV12-3/TRBV12-4; j_gene: TRBJ1-6; CDR3nt: TGTGCCAGCAGTGGGAGGACAGGGAATAATTCACCCCTCCACTTT; CDR3aa: CASSGRTGNNSPLHF
d_gene: .; abundance: .; v_gene: TRBV25-1; j_gene: TRBJ2-7; CDR3nt: TGTGCCAGCAGCCGAACAGGGAACGAGCAGTACTTC; CDR3aa: CASSRTGNEQYF
d_gene: .; abundance: .; v_gene: TRBV7-2; j_gene: TRBJ2-1; CDR3nt: TGTGCCAGCAGCGCAAGCGTTCCGGAGCAGTTCTTC; CDR3aa: CASSASVPEQFF
d_gene: .; abundance: .; v_gene: TRBV5-1; j_gene: TRBJ2-5; CDR3nt: TGCGCCAGCAGCTCGGCCGTGGGGCAAGAGACCCAGTACTTC; CDR3aa: CASSSAVGQETQYF
d_gene: TRBD2; abundance: once; v_gene: TRBV4-2; j_gene: TRBJ2-7; CDR3nt: TGTGCCAGCAGCCATGAAGCGGGAGGGCCCTACGAGCAGTACTTC; CDR3aa: CASSHEAGGPYEQYF
d_gene: .; abundance: .; v_gene: TRBV7-3; j_gene: TRBJ2-1; CDR3nt: TGTGCCAGCAGTGAGGGCCCCCCAGACAATGAGCAGTTCTTC; CDR3aa: CASSEGPPDNEQFF
d_gene: .; abundance: .; v_gene: TRBV27; j_gene: TRBJ1-2; CDR3nt: TGTGCCAGCAGTTTCGGGTCTTCCTATGGCTACACCTTC; CDR3aa: CASSFGSSYGYTF
d_gene: .; abundance: .; v_gene: TRBV4-1; j_gene: TRBJ1-1; CDR3nt: TGCGCCAGCAGCCAAGGACAGGCCTATGGGAACACTGAAGCTTTCTTT; CDR3aa: CASSQGQAYGNTEAFF
d_gene: TRBD2; abundance: .; v_gene: TRBV9; j_gene: TRBJ2-5; CDR3nt: TGTGCCAGCAGCGTAGCGGGGACTAATCAAGAGACCCAGTACTTC; CDR3aa: CASSVAGTNQETQYF
d_gene: TRBD2; abundance: .; v_gene: TRBV7-2; j_gene: TRBJ2-5; CDR3nt: TGTGCCAGCAGCTTAGCGCCACTAGCGGGAGAGACCCAGTACTTC; CDR3aa: CASSLAPLAGETQYF
d_gene: .; abundance: once; v_gene: TRBV4-1; j_gene: TRBJ1-4; CDR3nt: TGCGCCAGCAGCCAAGATGGCGGGGGAGGTGAAAAACTGTTTTTT; CDR3aa: CASSQDGGGGEKLFF
d_gene: TRBD2; abundance: .; v_gene: TRBV20-1; j_gene: TRBJ2-1; CDR3nt: TGCAGTGCTAGACCCTCGGCGGGAGGGCGGATTCGTGAGCAGTTCTTC; CDR3aa: CSARPSAGGRIREQFF
d_gene: .; abundance: .; v_gene: TRBV29-1; j_gene: TRBJ2-6; CDR3nt: .; CDR3aa: CSVAGGSAGRTF